The present T cell receptor beta chain was sequenced within a study of siplizumab effects on memory and regulatory T cells. With 5 bases removed from V and 7 bases from J, the gap between germline ends came to 18 bases. CDR1 is PRHDT and CDR2 is FYEKMQ in the germline V gene (reference sequence). This CDR3 has 14 residues. Method: immunoSEQ multiplex PCR; TCRdb's copy keeps in-frame clones and lacks some. This sample has over 45,000 clones, with around 97% found just once. Study results and caveats: The drug siplizumab significantly decreased the alloreactive sequences that could be traced to unstimulated CD4+ memory cells.

To note about this clone: Its antigen is not identified.

The sequenced material came from naive CD8+ T cells sorted from blood. The chain links TRBV13 to TRBJ2-7, with unresolved D. The sequence was collected from a human donor in good health. CDR3 residues: CASSPTDESLEQYF. For the CDR3, the DNA is TGTGCCAGCAGCCCCACGGACGAGTCGTTAGAGCAGTACTTC.